A single sample is the source of the 10 T cell receptor beta chains below, sequenced in a study of blood T cell repertoires in COVID-19. This table comes from immunoSEQ multiplex PCR, and its TCRdb copy is limited to in-frame clones, with some not included. The table has about 270,000 clones, around 90% seen once. The sample was PBMCs or T cells enriched from blood (not recorded which). The receptors here all came from a woman aged 45 to 65 who had recovered from COVID-19.

This sequence joins TRBV2 and TRBJ1-6, with TRBD1 as a possible D gene (5 bases). This CDR3 region has 16 residues. Trimming cost V 6 bases and J 10 bases, with 22 bases left between them. The germline gives CDR1 SNHLY, CDR2 FYNNEI. The CDR3 reads CASRQDPGARGSPLHF. CDR3 DNA sequence: TGTGCCAGCAGACAAGACCCCGGCGCGCGGGGGTCACCCCTCCACTTT.

The chain recombines TRBV28 with TRBJ1-2; 9 bases line up with TRBD1. The CDR3 loop spans 14 amino acids. Germline CDR1 MDHEN, CDR2 SYDVKM. V lost 5 bases, J lost 14 bases, and 15 bases stayed unmatched. The CDR3 is CASSLPGQGFRGTF. Here the CDR3 DNA reads TGTGCCAGCAGTCTCCCGGGACAGGGATTTAGGGGTACCTTC.

This chain uses TRBV28 with TRBJ1-5; weak D call: TRBD1 (6 bases). Trimming removed 7 bases from V and 11 bases from J, with 21 bases in between. The CDR3 is made up of 14 amino acids. Germline CDR1 MDHEN, CDR2 SYDVKM. The CDR3: CASTWGQPRLSQHF. The CDR3 DNA sequence: TGTGCCAGCACTTGGGGGCAGCCTAGATTGTCCCAGCATTTT.

The CDR3 DNA follows: TGTGCCAGCAGCCACGTCCACAGGCCTCCTTACGAGCAGTACTTC. Its protein is CASSHVHRPPYEQYF. V and J are TRBV14 and TRBJ2-7; TRBD1 is a possible D gene (5 bases). V was cut by 3 bases and J by 4 bases, with 16 bases left in between. From germline, CDR1 is SGHDN and CDR2 FVKESK. The CDR3 is 15 amino acids.

The CDR3 DNA sequence: TGTGCCAGCTCTCACAACAGGGGGACTAATGAAAAACTGTTTTTT. This translates into CASSHNRGTNEKLFF. The chain links TRBV18 to TRBJ1-4; 8 bases are shared with TRBD1. Unmatched junction bases numbered 5, after V lost 6 bases and J lost 2 bases. The CDR3 loop spans 15 amino acids. Germline loops: CDR1 KGHSH, CDR2 LQKENI. The variable domain in full, with the rest retrieved from reference TRBV18 and TRBJ1-4, is NAGVMQNPRHLVRRRGQEARLRCSPMKGHSHVYWYRQLPEEGLKFMVYLQKENIIDESGMPKERFSAEFPKEGPSILRIQQVVRGDSAAYFCASSHNRGTNEKLFFGSGTQLSVL.

The V gene is TRBV21-1, the J gene TRBJ2-5; TRBD2, as called in the table, went unchecked against the DNA. TRBV21-1 is classified as a pseudogene. The CDR3 runs 15 residues. The CDR3 DNA reads as TGTGCCAGCAGCAAAGGCGTCTTCCTGCAAGAGACCCAGTACTTC. Its protein product is CASSKGVFLQETQYF.

This chain joins TRBV3-1 (or the pseudogene TRBV3-2) and TRBJ2-3; D remains unclear. The V gene's germline CDR1 is LGHDT and CDR2 YNNKEL (reference sequence). Trimming pared 4 bases from V and 2 bases from J, leaving 7 bases between. The CDR3 spans 13 residues. As DNA, the CDR3 is TGTGCCAGCAGCCGAGGCTCCACAGATACGCAGTATTTT. This sequence encodes CASSRGSTDTQYF.

The chain joins TRBV5-8 to TRBJ2-7; maybe TRBD2 (6 bases). The CDR3 spans 16 residues. Germline V lookup: CDR1 SGHTS, CDR2 YDEGEE. V lost 1 base and J lost 2, with 16 bases in between. CDR3 in amino acids: CASSLRSVGRAYEQYF. CDR3 in DNA: TGTGCCAGCAGCTTGAGGTCGGTCGGGAGAGCCTACGAGCAGTACTTC.

The V gene is TRBV2, the J gene TRBJ2-2; TRBD2 agrees at 8 bases. The CDR3 spans 17 residues. Unmatched junction bases numbered 12, after V lost 2 bases and J lost 7 bases. Germline values: CDR1 SNHLY, CDR2 FYNNEI. The CDR3 DNA is TGTGCCAGCAGTGAACAAATCGGGAGGGCCGTAAACGGGGAGCTGTTTTTT. It specifies CASSEQIGRAVNGELFF.

The V call is TRBV29-1, the J call TRBJ1-5, with TRBD1 matching 7 bases. Trimming at V came to 4 bases and at J to 4 bases, leaving 4 bases not matched to a gene. CDR3 size: 13 residues. Germline lookup yields CDR1 SQVTM and CDR2 ANQGSEA. The CDR3 sequence is CSVADRRNQPQHF. The CDR3 DNA is TGCAGCGTTGCGGACAGGAGAAATCAGCCCCAGCATTTT.